This TCR beta chain was found in a study of STAT3 mutations in large granular lymphocyte leukemia. Study context: Roughly 44% of treated T-LGLL patients showed hematologic response to immunosuppression.

As to this clone: Its specificity is unknown. Compared with germline, one end of the junction differs, possibly owing to a read error.

CDR1 and CDR2 (germline): SEHNR, FQNEAQ (reference sequence). The CDR3 extends over 13 amino acids. Study-wide findings and caveats: In T-cell large granular lymphocyte leukemia, about half of patients showed multiple immunodominant subclonotypes. Variable sampling intervals and differing treatment regimens complicated linking therapy response to TCR clonal burden changes. All newly emerging clones after therapy were STAT3 wild type.

Around 41,000 productive templates were obtained per sample on average. Sequencing was performed with immunoSEQ multiplex PCR; in TCRdb, only in-frame clones are kept and a portion is missing. Of roughly 13,000 clones detected, roughly 88% appear once; the ten largest clones hold about 12%. V usage is TRBV7-9 and J usage is TRBJ1-3; no definite D call. Sequenced input: PBMCs. The TCR originated in a human donor with T large granular lymphocyte leukemia. Some clones in this sample may be carry-over from other donors' samples. The CDR3 loop reads CASNKGPGDTIYF. In DNA, the CDR3 is TGTGCCAGCAATAAAGGTCCTGGAGACACCATATATTTT.